This TCR beta chain was captured in a study of blood T cell repertoires in COVID-19. Across the study: Researchers got acute and convalescent COVID-19 samples from the United States, Italy and Spain. PBMCs, B-cell-depleted T cells, or T cells provided the cDNA or gDNA that made up the material.

V lost 0 bases to trimming and J lost 3 bases, with 8 bases between them. CDR3 length: 14 amino acids. Looked up from germline, CDR1 is SGHRS and CDR2 is YFSETQ. As originally analysed: Amplification from reference gene primers served as the basis for estimated nucleated cell counts. Here immunoSEQ multiplex PCR was the method, and the copy in TCRdb shows in-frame clones only, minus some. Clonal size and the V and J genes are those of that table, whereas D and trimming came from the DNA. The sample lists 220,000 or so clones; roughly 90% were seen once. This clone has just one count. The sample comprised peripheral blood. This receptor was obtained from a man in his sixties who had recovered from COVID-19. The rearrangement links TRBV5-1 to TRBJ2-3; D possibly corresponds to TRBD2 (5 bases). The CDR3 nucleotides read TGCGCCAGCAGCTTGGGCGGGTATACAGATACGCAGTATTTT. Protein: CASSLGGYTDTQYF.